A selection of T cell receptor beta chains follows, all from one sample in a study of response to subunit inactivated influenza vaccine. TCRdb recomputed calls from the RT-PCR reads with MiXCR, one row per CDR3 protein. There are hundreds of thousands of distinct CDR3 sequences in the sample; approximately 14% occur only once, and roughly 7.2% lies in the top ten. This specimen was PBMCs from blood, taken about 14 days before vaccination. These receptors all come from a man in his forties or fifties who received an inactivated influenza vaccine. The CDR3 runs from the conserved cysteine through the conserved F or W. A D gene is named only where the DNA matches it firmly. Size values are once, few and many counts, or a class for expanded clones, and some rows have none.

clone_size j_call v_call d_call cdr3_aa cdr3_nt
few TRBJ2-1 TRBV3-1 TRBD2 CASSPTTSGIINEQFF TGTGCCAGCAGCCCAACGACTAGCGGGATAATCAATGAGCAGTTCTTC
. TRBJ2-1 TRBV11-2 TRBD2 CASSFQGAGGSYNEQFF TGTGCCAGCAGCTTTCAAGGGGCGGGAGGGTCCTACAATGAGCAGTTCTTC
. TRBJ2-1 TRBV7-9 TRBD2 CASSLDLASGFNEQFF TGTGCCAGCAGCTTAGATCTGGCTAGCGGGTTCAATGAGCAGTTCTTC
many TRBJ1-1 TRBV3-1 . CASSQHRVVTEAFF TGTGCCAGCAGCCAACACAGGGTAGTCACTGAAGCTTTCTTT
. TRBJ2-4 TRBV29-1 . CSVESYKNIQYF TGCAGCGTTGAGTCATACAAAAACATTCAGTACTTC
. TRBJ2-2 TRBV29-1 . CSVGTSSTGELFF TGCAGCGTTGGAACGAGCAGCACCGGGGAGCTGTTTTTT
. TRBJ2-3 TRBV24-1 TRBD1 CATSDQPGQGTDTQYF TGTGCCACCAGTGATCAACCGGGACAGGGGACAGATACGCAGTATTTT
. TRBJ2-1 TRBV12-3/TRBV12-4 . CASSSAANEQFF TGTGCCAGCAGTTCTGCGGCCAATGAGCAGTTCTTC
few TRBJ2-1 TRBV30 . CAWSRQVNEQFF TGTGCCTGGAGTCGACAGGTGAATGAGCAGTTCTTC
few TRBJ2-7 TRBV7-2 . CASSLRWQVGYEQYF TGTGCCAGCAGCTTAAGATGGCAGGTCGGCTACGAGCAGTACTTC
. TRBJ2-7 TRBV6-2/TRBV6-3 TRBD2 CASSYSGAFSASGIEQYF TGTGCCAGCAGTTACTCCGGTGCATTCTCGGCTAGCGGGATCGAGCAGTACTTC
many TRBJ2-1 TRBV29-1 . CSAVRGLSSNEQFF TGCAGCGCAGTTCGGGGGCTAAGCTCCAATGAGCAGTTCTTC
few TRBJ2-7 TRBV12-5 TRBD2 CASGPGTNEQYF TGTGCTAGTGGTCCAGGGACTAACGAGCAGTACTTC
few TRBJ2-1 TRBV28 . CASSLARGVNEQFF TGTGCCAGCAGTTTAGCGAGAGGGGTCAATGAGCAGTTCTTC
. TRBJ1-2 TRBV20-1 . CSARDLAAYGYSF TGCAGTGCTAGAGATTTGGCAGCTTATGGCTACTCCTTC
many TRBJ2-2 TRBV5-5 . CASSLMVDTGELFF TGTGCCAGCAGCTTGATGGTGGACACCGGGGAGCTGTTTTTT
few TRBJ2-3 TRBV11-1 . CASSGSGRDTQYF TGTGCCAGCAGCGGATCGGGGCGGGATACGCAGTATTTT